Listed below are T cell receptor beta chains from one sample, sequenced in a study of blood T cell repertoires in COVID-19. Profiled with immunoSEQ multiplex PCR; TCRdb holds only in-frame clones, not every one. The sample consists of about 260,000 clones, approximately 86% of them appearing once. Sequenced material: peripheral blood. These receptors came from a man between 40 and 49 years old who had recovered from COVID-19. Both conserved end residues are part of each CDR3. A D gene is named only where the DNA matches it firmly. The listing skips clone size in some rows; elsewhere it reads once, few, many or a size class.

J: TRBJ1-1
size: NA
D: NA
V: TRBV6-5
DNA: TGTGCCAGCAGTTACGCCAGGGGGAACACTGAAGCTTTCTTT
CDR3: CASSYARGNTEAFF

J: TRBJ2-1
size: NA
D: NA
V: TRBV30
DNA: TGTGCCTGGAGCGGCGGGCCTGAGCAGTTCTTC
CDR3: CAWSGGPEQFF

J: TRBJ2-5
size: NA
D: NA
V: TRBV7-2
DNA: TGTGCCAGCAGCCCCTGGGGTGACTACCTAGGGGAGACCCAGTACTTC
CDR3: CASSPWGDYLGETQYF

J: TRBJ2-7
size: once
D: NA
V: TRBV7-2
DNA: TGTGCCAGCAGCTCCGGGGTGTGGGCCTACGAGCAGTACTTC
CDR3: CASSSGVWAYEQYF

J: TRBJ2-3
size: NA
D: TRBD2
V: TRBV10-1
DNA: TGCGCCAGCAGTGAGGGAGGACAGGGACTAGCGGGAGGACCGCACGGCAGCACAGATACGCAGTATTTT
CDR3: CASSEGGQGLAGGPHGSTDTQYF

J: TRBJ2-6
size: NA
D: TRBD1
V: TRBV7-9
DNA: TGTGCCAGCAGCTTAGACGACAGGGGGTCTGGGGCCAACGTCCTGACTTTC
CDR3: CASSLDDRGSGANVLTF

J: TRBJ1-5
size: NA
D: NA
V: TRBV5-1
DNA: TGCGCCAGCAGCTTGGTAAGAGGGATGGGGAGCAATCAGCCCCAGCATTTT
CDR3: CASSLVRGMGSNQPQHF

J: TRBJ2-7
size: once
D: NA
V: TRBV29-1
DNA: TGCAGCGTCCAACTAATCCCTTACGAGCAGTACTTC
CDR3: CSVQLIPYEQYF

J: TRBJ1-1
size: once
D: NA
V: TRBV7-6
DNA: TGTGCCAGCAGCTTAGCGGGCAGGGCCTGGCCTGAAGCTTTCTTT
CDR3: CASSLAGRAWPEAFF

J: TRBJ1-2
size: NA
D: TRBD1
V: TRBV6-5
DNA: TGTGCCAGCAGCAGGACAGGGAGCAGGGATGGCTACACCTTC
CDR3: CASSRTGSRDGYTF

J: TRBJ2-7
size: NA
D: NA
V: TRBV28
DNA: TGTGCCAGCAGCTCCCCAGGGCTACGCCGCTACGAGCAGTACTTC
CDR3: CASSSPGLRRYEQYF

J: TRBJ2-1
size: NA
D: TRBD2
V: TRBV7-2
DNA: TGTGCCAGCAGTCAGAGAACCGGGACTAGTGTTGAGCAGTTCTTC
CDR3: CASSQRTGTSVEQFF

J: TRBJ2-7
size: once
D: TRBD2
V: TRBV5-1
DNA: TGCGCCAGCAGCTTGCAACCGGGACTATCTACCTACGAGCAGTACTTC
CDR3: CASSLQPGLSTYEQYF

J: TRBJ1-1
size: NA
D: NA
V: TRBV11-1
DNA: TGTGCCAGCAGCTGGCGGGGTGGCACTGAAGCTTTCTTT
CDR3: CASSWRGGTEAFF

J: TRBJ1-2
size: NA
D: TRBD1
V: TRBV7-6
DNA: TGTGCCAGCAGCTTAGCAGGGGGCAATGGCTACACCTTC
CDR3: CASSLAGGNGYTF

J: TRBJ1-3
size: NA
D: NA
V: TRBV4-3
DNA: TGCGCCAGCAGCCAAGGCTTACCGGAGCCTGGAAACACCATATATTTT
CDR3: CASSQGLPEPGNTIYF

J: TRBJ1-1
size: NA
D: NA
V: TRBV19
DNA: TGTGCCAGTAGTATAGATCAGCGGCGGGGCACTGAAGCTTTCTTT
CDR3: CASSIDQRRGTEAFF

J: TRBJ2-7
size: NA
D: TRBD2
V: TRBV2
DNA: TGTGCCAGCAGAGGACTAGCGGGAGGTTGGGAGCAGTACTTC
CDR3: CASRGLAGGWEQYF

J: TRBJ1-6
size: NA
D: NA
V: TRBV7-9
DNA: TGTGCCAGCAGATTTGAAGACAGGTCTATCTCACCCCTCCACTTT
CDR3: CASRFEDRSISPLHF

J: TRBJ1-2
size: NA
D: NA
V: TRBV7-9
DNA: TGTGCCAGCAGCTTAGGAGGGAATGGCTACACCTTC
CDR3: CASSLGGNGYTF

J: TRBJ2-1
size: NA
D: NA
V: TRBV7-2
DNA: TGTGCCAGCAGCCGGACTCGGCGAGATGAGCAGTTCTTC
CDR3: CASSRTRRDEQFF

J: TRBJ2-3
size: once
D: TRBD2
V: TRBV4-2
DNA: TGTGCCAGCAGCCAAGACATCTCGCGGGGGGCGGGAGATCCCACAGATACGCAGTATTTT
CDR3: CASSQDISRGAGDPTDTQYF

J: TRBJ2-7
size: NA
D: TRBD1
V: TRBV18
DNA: TGTGCCAGCTCACCTCGACAGGGGCTATACGAGCAGTACTTC
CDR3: CASSPRQGLYEQYF

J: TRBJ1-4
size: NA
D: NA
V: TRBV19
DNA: TGTGCCAGTAGTTTGAGGGCGACTAATGAAAAACTGTTTTTT
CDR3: CASSLRATNEKLFF

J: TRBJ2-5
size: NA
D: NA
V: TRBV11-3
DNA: TGTGCCAGCAGCGCAATAGGGGTTGGGACCCAGTACTTC
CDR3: CASSAIGVGTQYF